This T cell receptor (beta chain) stems from a study of CD8+ T cells in alopecia areata (dated by TCRdb to the late 2010s). Context from the whole study: Treated patients were enrolled in an open-label pilot trial of oral tofacitinib at 5 to 10 mg twice daily for moderate-to-severe alopecia areata. immunoSEQ multiplex PCR using 35 Vbeta forward primers and 13 Jbeta reverse primers was used to amplify TCRbeta CDR3 regions. RNA came from the PAXgene miRNA kit for fixed scalp, the miRNeasy kit for PBMCs, and the RNeasy kit for mouse skin. Clonality in the scalp was compared among normal scalp (n=4), patchy alopecia areata scalp (n=8), and alopecia totalis/universalis scalp (n=8). On the human side, TCRbeta sequencing was run on scalp tissue and on sorted CD4+ and CD8+ peripheral blood T cells from healthy controls and from alopecia areata patients with either patchy or totalis/universalis disease. The study used high-throughput TCRbeta sequencing to examine T cell clonal expansion in alopecia areata, in both the C3H/HeJ mouse model and human patients. In treated patients, disease severity was measured using the SALT score, which gives the percentage of scalp surface area affected. Tofacitinib was given for 6 to 18 months, followed by 6 months of follow-up off drug to assess delayed response and recurrence. Biopsies were taken from tofacitinib-treated patients at baseline and at 4 and 24 weeks of treatment, and a later scalp biopsy was taken in several of the tofacitinib-treated patients. Broader findings and caveats from the paper: Many expanded lesional clones were found to persist in scalp and blood during tofacitinib treatment, and relapse after treatment cessation may be partly explained by this persistence. Because the treated cohort was small and had only one nonresponder, larger studies are needed to examine links between baseline CD8+ expansion and response. Scalp TCR repertoire analysis is complicated because resident alphabeta T cells in normal human skin are also sequenced, whereas mouse skin is dominated by gammadelta T cells. Shared TCR sequences between patients were less evident than in mice, which may be partly attributable to HLA diversity in the patient population. Compared with normal scalp, lesional scalp had higher clonality and more expanded CD8+ clones, particularly in alopecia totalis/universalis, a pattern that suggests antigenic drive. Tofacitinib significantly decreased scalp clonality and the number of expanded CD8+ clones among the top 100 scalp clones.

Cut back by 0 bases and 7 bases, the V and J ends lie 4 bases apart. The germline V gene (reference sequence) sets CDR1 to DFQATT and CDR2 to SNEGSKA. The CDR3, from cysteine to phenylalanine, totals 11 residues. Just CDR3 DNA is preserved here, 33 bases in frame from base 1. Regarding this clone: The target of this receptor is not known. Base qualities are missing; no much larger clone stands one base away.

The intended sense of this specimen's time point label: 24 weeks on oral tofacitinib. The intended sense of this specimen's treatment or condition label: oral pan-JAK inhibitor, 5-10 mg twice daily. Lesional scalp punch biopsies and peripheral blood were collected from alopecia areata patients. PBMCs were isolated by density centrifugation and stained for CD3, CD4 and CD8, and CD4+ and CD8+ T cells were sorted on a FACSAria. Libraries were made using the immunoSEQ multiplex PCR assay. For TCR sequencing, RNA was extracted from every sample and reverse transcribed into cDNA to serve as template. SuperScript III was used to make first-strand cDNA, primed with a 2:1 mix of oligo-dT and random hexamers. Amplification bias was assessed with a synthetic immune receptor repertoire, and residual bias was removed computationally. In the paper's pipeline: Raw reads were preprocessed for error removal, and CDR3 was defined according to IMGT conventions as running from the conserved cysteine to phenylalanine. Clonality was calculated as 1 minus Shannon entropy normalized by log2 of the number of productive unique TCRs. CD4 or CD8 identity of scalp clones was inferred by cross-referencing scalp TCRbeta sequences with sorted blood CD4 and CD8 repertoires. The clones in this table, taken by TCRdb from immuneACCESS, are in-frame only. Not every clone is retained; where verified, under half of the shortfall comes from an unresolved V gene, and the cause of the rest is unknown. D and trimming come from the DNA, and the V and J calls and clone size come from that table. For this sample the table gives under 200,000 clones, of which approximately 62% were detected only once. The top ten clonotypes cover 13% to 15% of the sample.

The specimen was CD4+ T cells sorted from blood, collected at week 24, from a patient treated with tofacitinib. This receptor chain uses TRBV20-1 and TRBJ2-1; the D gene is unclear. The receptor was derived from a human donor with alopecia areata. The nucleotide sequence reads as follows: TGCAGTGCTAGAGAGTGGAATGAGCAGTTCTTC. The encoded protein is CSAREWNEQFF.